This entry features one T cell receptor beta chain sequence. What it recognizes is unknown. Per the germline V gene, CDR1 is MNHEY and CDR2 is SVGAGI. The CDR3 consists of 14 residues. Trimming stripped 0 bases from V and 0 bases from J, with 5 bases between. These data originate in a study of T cell responses to AZD1222 COVID-19 vaccine. Assay: immunoSEQ multiplex PCR; the TCRdb copy retains only in-frame clones and omits some. The sample lists about 63,000 clones; about four fifths were seen once. Study-level points and caveats: Sampling that yielded the repertoires occurred only after the peak T cell response.

The source material was peripheral blood, sampled 28 days after the second AZD1222 dose. The sequence came from an adult who received the AZD1222 COVID-19 vaccine. The chain combines TRBV6-5 with TRBJ1-1; D is unresolved. The CDR3 DNA reads TGTGCCAGCAGTTACTCAACTCTGAACACTGAAGCTTTCTTT. The encoded protein is CASSYSTLNTEAFF.